This TCR beta chain was captured by sequencing in a study of T cell clonotyping in hematopoietic cell transplantation. Findings and caveats of the study: Broader posttransplant TCR repertoire diversity was predicted by graft donor and pretransplant recipient Inverse Simpson Index values. Pathologically expanded recipient clonotypes increased progressively from day 30 to day 180 as diversity fell.

The V gene lost 0 bases and the J gene lost 5 bases, with 8 bases spanning the gap. The CDR3 length is 14 residues. The germline CDR1 and CDR2 sequences are GTSNPN and SVGIG (reference sequence). Clones were sequenced by immunoSEQ multiplex PCR, and TCRdb holds only the in-frame ones, with some missing. Of several thousand clones listed, approximately 30% were seen once; the top ten hold over 15%. Of note for this clone: The antigen remains unidentified.

The receptor comes from a female patient aged 50-65 years who had an allogeneic stem cell transplant from an unrelated donor, so the T cells may come from the graft donor. Some clones in this sample may be carry-over from other donors' samples. The chain links TRBV30 to TRBJ1-6, with D uncertain. The specimen was peripheral blood mononuclear cells, collected 30 days after allogeneic stem cell transplant. The CDR3 nucleotides read TGTGCCTGGAGTGTACGAGGAGATAATTCACCCCTCCACTTT. Translating gives CAWSVRGDNSPLHF.